Described below is a single T cell receptor beta chain sequence and its context. Measured with immunoSEQ multiplex PCR; TCRdb has only the in-frame clones, and not every one. Here the sample spans 250,000 or so clones, 91% being singletons. Adults between about 18 and 95 years of age took part from under 30 US areas. The sample belongs to a study of blood T cell repertoires in COVID-19. Whole-study context: Italy, Spain and the United States were the sources of the convalescent and acute COVID-19 samples.

The CDR3 has 15 amino acids. The V gene's germline CDR1 is SGHTS and CDR2 YDEGEE. V lost 5 bases to trimming and J lost 2 bases, with 17 bases between them. The chain has TRBV5-8 and TRBJ2-7; D perhaps matches TRBD2 (5 bases). The sequence derives from a human donor in a cohort exposed to, infected with or recovered from COVID-19 (not recorded which). The donor label of this sample is uncertain. The sample comprised PBMCs or T cells enriched from blood (not recorded which). The DNA of the CDR3 is TGTGCCAGCAGTTCCTACCCCGGGGTAGCCTACGAGCAGTACTTC. Encoded protein: CASSSYPGVAYEQYF.